This TCR beta chain is drawn from a study of cytomegalovirus exposure and HLA in healthy donors. The PCR employed 60 Vbeta primers together with 13 Jbeta primers. Only in-frame clones appear in the TCRdb table, and some are missing; sequencing was by immunoSEQ multiplex PCR. The sample holds 200,000 or so clones, 75% to 80% seen once. This clone occurred once. Per the germline V gene, CDR1 is KGHSH and CDR2 is LQKENI. The ends lost 4 bases at V and 3 bases at J; junction bases unmatched: 5. CDR3 size: 14 residues. Sequenced sample: PBMCs. The clonotype comes from a woman in her 30s in good health and CMV-seropositive. The V and J genes are TRBV18 and TRBJ1-1, with 7 bases matching TRBD1. In DNA form, the CDR3 reads TGTGCCAGCTCACAACTCGGACAGGACACTGAAGCTTTCTTT. This gives the protein CASSQLGQDTEAFF.